This TCR beta chain emerged from a study of cytomegalovirus exposure and HLA in healthy donors (dated by TCRdb to 2015 to 2018). Study-wide context: In an earlier analysis of some 550 of the donors, about 260 Gb of sequence data and just under 120 million unique TCR beta sequences from 150 million to 200 million T cells were reported. Roughly 300 gigabases of sequencing data and some 85 million unique TCR sequences were included in an early release covering several hundred HLA-typed donors. Among the roughly 430 genotyped donors, around 81% belonged to the genetic ancestry cluster associated with self-reported Caucasian donors. The study aimed to test whether signatures of past pathogen exposure could be identified by cataloging public T cell receptors. The T cell repertoires of some 700 subjects were profiled by immunosequencing and related to cytomegalovirus serostatus. Besides the first cohort of more than 650 subjects, a separate validation cohort made up of 120 different subjects was used. To predict cytomegalovirus infection status, the study brought together high-throughput TCR immunosequencing, statistical association of individual TCRs with disease status, and machine learning. A later analysis re-examined previously published TCR beta repertoires from 610 or so donors and added high-resolution HLA genotyping to investigate patterns of TCR occurrence. The later analysis used no new phenotypic data to find candidate immune exposures, relying instead on TCR beta sequences and their occurrence across donors. An earlier analysis of 450 to 750 of the donors used high-throughput TCR beta sequencing to judge whether each TCR beta V gene segment behaved as functional or pseudogenic. Donor age, sex, ethnicity and CMV serostatus were compiled together with the repertoire data. A later genetic analysis used genome-wide SNP genotypes for about 65% of the roughly 700 donors, treating that subset as a discovery cohort. Every discovery cohort repertoire had been produced on one sequencing platform. HLA typing covered class I and class II loci at four-digit resolution. Typing coverage differed by locus: A, B, C, DRB1 and DQB1 were typed in roughly 629-640 donors, DQA1 in approximately 520, DPA1 in around 580, and DPB1 in approximately 450. Several DR-DQ haplotypes were handled as single units for association and clustering, since linkage in the cohort was strong. On average, roughly 240,000 unique TCR beta nucleotide sequences were sequenced per donor among a few hundred genotyped donors of the cohort, with around 19% of those sequences being non-productive.

General conclusions and limits of the study: It was suggested by the authors that the approach could potentially be generalized to other disease states and immunological phenotypes. The presence/absence analyses assumed that sequencing depth was roughly uniform across donors, and that assumption may not be true. A later genetic analysis associated a missense DCLRE1C variant with V-gene and J-gene trimming of TCR beta chains, and an independent cohort replicated the association. Because HLA typing was unavailable for some donors at each locus, only the typed subset was used in association tests. The 87-base-pair reads could not distinguish some IMGT-functional V segments, including TRBV6-2 and TRBV6-3, so those segments were excluded. According to a later analysis, parvovirus B19, influenza, CMV and Epstein-Barr virus appeared linked to several top co-occurrence clusters. A further reported finding was that TCR beta sequences accurately predicted the HLA-A and HLA-B alleles for most subjects in the first cohort. Specific HLA alleles were associated with 15,000 to 20,000 TCR beta sequences at a false discovery rate of 0.05 in a later analysis. In a later analysis, TCR association rates were found to vary across HLA loci, with the most associated TCRs seen for DRB1 alleles and the fewest for HLA-C alleles. Correlated functional status among segregating V segments might be attributable to linkage disequilibrium, but an unknown experimental factor could not be ruled out. The classifier was reported to diagnose cytomegalovirus status with high specificity and sensitivity in both the original cohort and the validation cohort. CMV serostatus was the only immune exposure information available for the cohort. In this cohort, only TCR beta chains were sequenced, and detectable features were limited by the absence of alpha or paired-chain data. A total of roughly 160 TCR beta chains were listed by the study as associated with cytomegalovirus. Around 16 rarely observed V segments, including chromosome 9 orphons, were excluded from the earlier analysis of a few hundred of the donors because counts were too low. While some public TCRs were present in many individuals, most TCR sequences turned up only very rarely across donors. Strong co-occurrence of HLA alleles, especially DR and DQ, made assigning TCR associations to individual alleles difficult. In a later analysis, HLA-associated TCR beta chains showed more clonal expansion and lower generation probabilities than non-associated chains that were equally common. Compared with the roughly 700-donor mean, donors in an Asian-associated ancestry cluster had fewer N-insertions in productive TCRs, according to a later genetic analysis. According to a later analysis, most CMV-associated TCR beta chains appeared to be HLA-restricted, and the HLA associations seemed to be driven largely by CMV exposure. In vitro tests confirmed that a few of the cytomegalovirus-associated TCR beta chains recognize cytomegalovirus antigens. A cluster of highly shared sequence variants was judged likely to be a technical artifact of the sequencing pipeline. In an earlier analysis of roughly 560 of the donors, most TCR beta V segments were observed in productive rearrangements about 87% or about 30% of the time, broadly matching IMGT annotations.

The cohort was made up of approximately 670 healthy bone marrow donors. Cohort members were all nominally healthy when sampled, although unrecorded immune exposures were likely present. The donor was CMV seronegative and belonged to the group of 350 or so seronegative cohort members. Each donor provided a peripheral blood sample, and peripheral blood mononuclear cells were used for TCR beta sequencing. The Qiagen DNeasy Blood Extraction Kit was used to extract genomic DNA from the blood cell samples. On this clone: The antigen this receptor binds is unknown. Base qualities are not at hand, and no much larger clone is one base apart.

Library preparation employed the immunoSEQ multiplex PCR assay. The multiplex PCR relied on a mix of 60 forward primers for TCR Vbeta segments and 13 reverse primers for TCR Jbeta segments. The CDR3 region of rearranged TCR beta genes was amplified from genomic DNA by a multiplex PCR assay. On the Illumina HiSeq System, the amplified TCR beta libraries were sequenced as 87-base-pair reads. The authors' analysis ran thus. In a later analysis, about 80 million unique TCR beta chains were counted across the approximately 640 repertoires, and approximately 9.9 million of these chains were shared by at least two donors. Raw reads were error-corrected and collapsed into unique sequences with a nearest-neighbor algorithm that merged closely related sequences to remove PCR and sequencing errors. CDR3 sequences were aligned to IMGT reference sequences to assign V, D and J gene segments. For a sequence to be retained, at least a six-nucleotide match to both a V gene segment and a J gene segment was required. Rearrangements were called productive when the CDR3 lacked stop codons and stayed in frame with V and J; all others were non-productive. Following IMGT convention, CDR3 was defined as the stretch from the second conserved V-encoded cysteine up to the conserved J-encoded phenylalanine. The earlier analysis of roughly 590 of the donors excluded sequences that lacked an unambiguous match to a single V gene segment. In an earlier analysis of several hundred of the donors, V segments were called functional above 56.7% productive rearrangements and were called segregating when the between-donor standard deviation exceeded 5%. A statistical classification framework was developed to diagnose cytomegalovirus status using the catalog of TCR beta chain sequences. V and J gene assignment, in a later analysis, came from comparing TCR nucleotide sequences with IMGT/GENE-DB human TR gene sequences. The TCRdist pipeline was used in a later analysis to assign CDR3 sequences and most-parsimonious VDJ recombination scenarios. In a later analysis, each TCR beta chain was defined by its CDR3 amino acid sequence together with its V-gene family, and reads without a unique V-gene family were excluded. A later analysis removed over 500 highly shared, low-generation-probability nucleotide sequences to deal with suspected cross-contamination and a sequencing artifact. In a later analysis, a clonal expansion index was calculated for each public chain from normalized within-repertoire ranks of inferred template counts. A later analysis computed generation probabilities with a VDJ recombination model fitted to out-of-frame rearrangements, and checked the results against IGoR. A later analysis scored TCR-TCR, TCR-HLA and TCR-CMV co-occurrence with hypergeometric tests, applying a repertoire-size bias correction to TCR pairs. A later analysis estimated false discovery rates by permuting HLA or CMV assignments 20 times. In a later analysis, co-occurring TCRs were grouped with DBSCAN, and TCRdist sequence similarity was added when clustering was performed within HLA-allele-positive subsets. Co-occurrence clustering excluded repertoires with fewer than 30,000 or more than 120,000 public chains, plus five with anomalous nucleotide sharing. TCRdb took over this immuneACCESS table, retaining in-frame rearrangements with V and J assigned. Such tables are incomplete; in checked studies, under half of the missing clones stem from an unresolved V gene, and the remainder is unexplained. V, J and clone size were drawn from that table, and D and trimming were deduced from the DNA. The sample data list 150,000 to 200,000 clones, and 80% of these were observed just once. The leading ten clones occupy approximately 1.2% of the sample.

Cut back by 6 bases and 0 bases, the V and J ends lie 24 bases apart. The CDR3 spans 18 residues, from the cysteine through the phenylalanine. Left in the record is the CDR3 DNA by itself, 54 bases read in frame from the first base. Taken from the germline V gene, the CDR1 and CDR2 loops are MGHDK and SYGVNS. This clonotype was obtained from a young man in good health and CMV-seronegative. The sequenced sample consisted of PBMCs. The V and J genes are TRBV25-1 and TRBJ2-7; a tentative D call is TRBD2 (7 bases match). At the DNA level, the sequence is TGTGCCAGCAGCACCACAACAGGGAGGGGGGGAAACTCCTACGAGCAGTACTTC. Translated, this gives CASSTTTGRGGNSYEQYF.